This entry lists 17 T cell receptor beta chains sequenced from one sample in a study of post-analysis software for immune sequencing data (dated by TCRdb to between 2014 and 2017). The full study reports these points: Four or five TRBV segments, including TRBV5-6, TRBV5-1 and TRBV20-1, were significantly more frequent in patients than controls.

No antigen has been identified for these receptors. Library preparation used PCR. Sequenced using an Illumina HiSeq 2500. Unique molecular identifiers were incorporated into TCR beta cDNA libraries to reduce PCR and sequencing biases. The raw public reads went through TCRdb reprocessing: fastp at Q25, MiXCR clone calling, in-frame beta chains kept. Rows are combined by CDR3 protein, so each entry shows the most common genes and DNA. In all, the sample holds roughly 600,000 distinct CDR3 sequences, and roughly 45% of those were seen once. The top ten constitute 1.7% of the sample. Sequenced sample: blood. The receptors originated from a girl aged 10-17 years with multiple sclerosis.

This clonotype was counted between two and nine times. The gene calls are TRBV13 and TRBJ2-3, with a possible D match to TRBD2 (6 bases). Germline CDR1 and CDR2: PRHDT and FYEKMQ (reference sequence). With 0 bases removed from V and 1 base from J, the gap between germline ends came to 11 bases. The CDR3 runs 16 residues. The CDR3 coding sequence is TGTGCCAGCAGCTTAGGTGGGGGAGGAGGCACAGATACGCAGTATTTT. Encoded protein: CASSLGGGGGTDTQYF. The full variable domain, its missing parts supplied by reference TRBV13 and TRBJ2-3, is AAGVIQSPRHLIKEKRETATLKCYPIPRHDTVYWYQQGPGQDPQFLISFYEKMQSDKGSIPDRFSAQQFSDYHSELNMSSLELGDSALYFCASSLGGGGGTDTQYFGPGTRLTVL.

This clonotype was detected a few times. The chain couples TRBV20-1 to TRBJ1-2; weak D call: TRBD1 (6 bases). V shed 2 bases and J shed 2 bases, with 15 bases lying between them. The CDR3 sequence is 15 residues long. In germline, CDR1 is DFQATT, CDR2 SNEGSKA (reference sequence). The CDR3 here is CSARSGEAGNYGYTF. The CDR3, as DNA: TGCAGTGCTAGATCAGGGGAGGCAGGCAACTATGGCTACACCTTC.

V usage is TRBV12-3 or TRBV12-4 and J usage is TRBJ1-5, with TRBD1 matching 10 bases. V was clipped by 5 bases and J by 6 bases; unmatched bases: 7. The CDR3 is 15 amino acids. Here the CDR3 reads CASSPRDRGSQPQHF. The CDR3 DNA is TGTGCCAGCAGTCCCCGGGACAGGGGAAGTCAGCCCCAGCATTTT.

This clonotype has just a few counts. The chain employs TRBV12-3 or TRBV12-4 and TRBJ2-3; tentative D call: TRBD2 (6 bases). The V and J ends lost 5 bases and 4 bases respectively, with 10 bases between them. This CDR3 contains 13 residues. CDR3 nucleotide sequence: TGTGCCAGCAGTCACGGAGGGGCAGATACGCAGTATTTT. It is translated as CASSHGGADTQYF.

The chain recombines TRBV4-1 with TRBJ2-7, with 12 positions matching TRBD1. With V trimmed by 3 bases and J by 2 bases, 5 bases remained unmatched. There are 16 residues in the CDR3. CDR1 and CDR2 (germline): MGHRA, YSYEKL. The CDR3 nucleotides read TGCGCCAGCAGCCATCACCGGGACAGGGGGCCCTACGAGCAGTACTTC. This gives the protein CASSHHRDRGPYEQYF.

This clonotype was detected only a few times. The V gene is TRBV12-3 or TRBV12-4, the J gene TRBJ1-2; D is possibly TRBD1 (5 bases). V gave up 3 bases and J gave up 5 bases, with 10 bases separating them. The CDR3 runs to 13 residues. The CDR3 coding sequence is TGTGCCAGCAGTTTGGACACAGGATATGGCTACACCTTC. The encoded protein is CASSLDTGYGYTF.

This CDR3 reads CASSQTGETQYF. CDR3 nucleotides: TGCGCCAGCAGCCAAACGGGGGAGACGCAGTATTTT. The chain carries TRBV4-1 and TRBJ2-3; D perhaps matches TRBD2 (6 bases). The CDR3 extends over 12 amino acids. Germline lookup yields CDR1 MGHRA and CDR2 YSYEKL. V was pared by 2 bases and J by 9 bases, with 9 bases between.

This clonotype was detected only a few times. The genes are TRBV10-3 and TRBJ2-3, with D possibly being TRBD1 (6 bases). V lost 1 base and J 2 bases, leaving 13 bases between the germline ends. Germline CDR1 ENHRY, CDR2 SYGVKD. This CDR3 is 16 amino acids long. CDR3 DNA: TGTGCCATCAGTGAGTGGTTCCCGGGACACACAGATACGCAGTATTTT. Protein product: CAISEWFPGHTDTQYF.

CDR3 region: CSARDLLGLEMNEQYF. The DNA for the CDR3 is TGCAGTGCTAGAGATCTGCTGGGACTAGAGATGAACGAGCAGTACTTC. J is TRBJ2-7 and V is TRBV20-1; 8 bases are shared with TRBD2. Germline loops: CDR1 DFQATT, CDR2 SNEGSKA (reference sequence). The CDR3 spans 16 residues. With V trimmed by 0 bases and J by 5 bases, 12 bases remained unmatched.

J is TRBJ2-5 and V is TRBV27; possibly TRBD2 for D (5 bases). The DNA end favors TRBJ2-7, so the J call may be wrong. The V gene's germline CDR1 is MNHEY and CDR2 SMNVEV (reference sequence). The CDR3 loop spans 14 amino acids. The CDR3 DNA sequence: TGTGCCAGCAGTCCCAATGCGGGCGCGTTCGAGCAGTACTTC. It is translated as CASSPNAGAFEQYF.

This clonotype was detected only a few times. The CDR3 sequence: CASSLVGRLATSYNEQFF. DNA of the CDR3: TGTGCCAGCAGCTTGGTGGGGAGACTAGCGACTTCATACAATGAGCAGTTCTTC. The chain employs TRBV7-9 and TRBJ2-1; TRBD2 aligns across 8 bases. CDR1 SEHNR and CDR2 FQNEAQ come from the germline V gene (reference sequence). Trimming at V came to 3 bases and at J to 4 bases, leaving 14 bases not matched to a gene. The CDR3 contains 18 residues.

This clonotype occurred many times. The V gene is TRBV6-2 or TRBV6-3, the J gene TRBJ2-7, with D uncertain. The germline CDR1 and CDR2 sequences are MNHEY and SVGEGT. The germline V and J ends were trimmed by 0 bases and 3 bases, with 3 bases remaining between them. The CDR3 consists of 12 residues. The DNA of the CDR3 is TGTGCCAGCAGTTACTCTAGCTACGAGCAGTACTTC. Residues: CASSYSSYEQYF.

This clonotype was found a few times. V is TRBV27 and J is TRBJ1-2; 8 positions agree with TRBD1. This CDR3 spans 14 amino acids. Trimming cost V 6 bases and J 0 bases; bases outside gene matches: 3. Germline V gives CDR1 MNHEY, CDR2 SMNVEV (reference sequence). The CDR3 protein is CASSIQGANYGYTF. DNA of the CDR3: TGTGCCAGCAGCATACAGGGGGCTAACTATGGCTACACCTTC.

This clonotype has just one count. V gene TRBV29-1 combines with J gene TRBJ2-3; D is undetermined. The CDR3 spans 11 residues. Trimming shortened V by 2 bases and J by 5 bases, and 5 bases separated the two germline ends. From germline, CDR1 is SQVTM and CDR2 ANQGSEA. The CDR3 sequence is CSVETGDTQYF. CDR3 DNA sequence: TGCAGCGTTGAAACGGGAGATACGCAGTATTTT.

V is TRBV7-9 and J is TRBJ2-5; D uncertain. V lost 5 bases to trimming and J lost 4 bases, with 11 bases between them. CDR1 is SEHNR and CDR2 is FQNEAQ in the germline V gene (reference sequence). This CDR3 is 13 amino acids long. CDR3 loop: CASSQDGRETQYF. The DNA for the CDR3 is TGTGCCAGCAGCCAGGACGGACGAGAGACCCAGTACTTC.

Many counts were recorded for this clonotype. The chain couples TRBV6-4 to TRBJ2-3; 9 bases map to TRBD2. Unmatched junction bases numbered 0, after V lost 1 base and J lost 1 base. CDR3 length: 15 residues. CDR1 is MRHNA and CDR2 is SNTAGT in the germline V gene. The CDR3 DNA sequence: TGTGCCAGCAGTGACTTAGCGGGGGGCACAGATACGCAGTATTTT. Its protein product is CASSDLAGGTDTQYF.

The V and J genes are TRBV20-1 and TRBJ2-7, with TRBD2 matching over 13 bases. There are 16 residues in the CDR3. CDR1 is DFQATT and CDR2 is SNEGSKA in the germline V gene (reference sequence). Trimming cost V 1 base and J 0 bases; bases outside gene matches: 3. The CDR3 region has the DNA TGCAGTGCTAGAGGGACTAGCGGGGGCAGCTCCTACGAGCAGTACTTC. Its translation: CSARGTSGGSSYEQYF.